The source of this T cell receptor (beta chain) is a study of blood T cell repertoires in COVID-19. Across the study: Some COVID-19 samples were acute and others convalescent; all came from the United States, Italy and Spain.

Libraries were prepared by immunoSEQ multiplex PCR; TCRdb keeps only in-frame clonotypes and omits some of them. The table includes 150,000 to 200,000 clones, approximately 85% detected once. The CDR3 covers 13 residues. V lost 8 bases and J lost 3; bases outside the gene matches: 6. From germline, CDR1 is SGHTA and CDR2 FQGNSA. The rearrangement joins TRBV7-2 to TRBJ2-7, with TRBD2 matching over 8 bases. Input material: peripheral blood. This sequence originates from a woman of 80 years or more with acute or convalescent COVID-19. Written as DNA, the CDR3 is TGTGCCAGCTCCGGGGGGGGCGGCTACGAGCAGTACTTC. Its translation: CASSGGGGYEQYF. The whole variable domain, remainder taken from reference TRBV7-2 and TRBJ2-7, is GAGVSQSPSNKVTEKGKDVELRCDPISGHTALYWYRQSLGQGLEFLIYFQGNSAPDKSGLPSDRFSAERTGGSVSTLTIQRTQQEDSAVYLCASSGGGGYEQYFGPGTRLTVT.